This T cell receptor beta chain originates from a study of blood T cell repertoires in COVID-19. Study details: COVID-19 samples collected from the United States, Italy and Spain covered acute and convalescent phases.

As originally analysed: Amplified reference gene primers provided the basis for estimating nucleated cell counts. Some clones are missing from TCRdb's copy, which holds only in-frame ones; the method was immunoSEQ multiplex PCR. That table furnishes V, J and clone size, whereas the DNA furnished D and trimming. This sample has a few hundred thousand clones, with 65% to 85% found just once. Trimming took off 5 bases at V and 8 bases at J, with 9 bases between the two ends. Germline V gives CDR1 MGHRA, CDR2 YSYEKL. CDR3 length equals 11 residues. The sample holds a few counts of this clone. The receptor was derived from a woman aged 30 to 39 who had recovered from COVID-19. The sequencing sample was made of peripheral blood. V usage is TRBV4-1 and J usage is TRBJ1-1; tentative D call: TRBD1 (5 bases). The CDR3 DNA reads TGCGCCAGCAGCTCTCGACAGGAAGCTTTCTTT. As protein: CASSSRQEAFF.